The source of this T cell receptor beta chain is a study of T cells in women clearing cervical HPV infection (dated by TCRdb to the late 2010s). A note on the overall study: The cases were about 23 women with histologically confirmed HPV16-related CIN3 or worse, and 2 of those women had invasive cancers. Controls were under 30 women whose single incident HPV16 infection cleared within 12 months without precancer or cancer developing. Blood from cases was drawn at the visit where the lesion was first identified, while blood from controls was drawn once the infection was no longer detected. Among cases, blood sampling occurred a median of about 150 days after lesion detection, with an interquartile range of roughly 85 to 210 days. Since HLA typing was available for only a few women, HLA type could not be ruled out as a confounder. This exploratory proof-of-principle case-control study, nested within the Guanacaste HPV Natural History Study in Costa Rica, compared TCR repertoires among women with different cervical HPV16 outcomes. Cases and controls were matched on year of sample collection and on age within five years. Median age was about 32 years in cases versus approximately 37 in controls, and baseline characteristics did not differ significantly. In the parent cohort, about 10,000 women aged 18 or older were enrolled in Guanacaste, Costa Rica, during about 1993 to 1994 and then followed for approximately 7 years. Quality controls consisted of five blinded duplicates per group, for a total of about 60 samples made up of roughly 50 participants and approximately 10 replicates.

Results and caveats for the whole study, not just this receptor: TCR repertoire richness was significantly higher in CIN3+ cases than in controls across sequencing depths, while evenness did not differ. T-cell numbers per sample were unknown, so richness differences could reflect varying T-cell content rather than repertoire biology. Lower TRBV6-7 relative abundance was observed in cases than in controls (roughly 0.12% versus 0.15%; Bonferroni P = 0.0008). By combining richness with V gene abundances, random forest classifiers separated cases from controls with an estimated AUC of around 0.85. The cross-sectional design could not show whether the associations came before the infection or were a result of it, and neither effector/memory subsets nor HPV-specific T cells were isolated.

Trimming takes 2 bases from V and 5 bases from J, and the germline ends sit 7 bases apart. According to the germline V gene (reference sequence), CDR1 reads LNHDA and CDR2 reads SQIVND. The CDR3, cysteine through phenylalanine, is 13 amino acids long. The 30 bases shown cover part of the CDR3, and their frame starts at base 1. Every participant had a single incident cervical HPV16 infection, and prevalent HPV16 infections were excluded. Cervical HPV DNA was detected by MY09/MY11 PCR, and genotyping was performed by dot-blot hybridization. About 15 mL of heparinized blood were centrifuged, and the buffy coat was split into aliquots, frozen at -30 degrees C, and then kept at -80 degrees C. Genomic DNA was extracted from buffy coat specimens using QIAGEN kits. As regards this clone: No antigen is known for it. The CDR3 extends 3 residues past the end of the read, so its final part is completed from the germline J gene.

The immunoSEQ assay used multiplex PCR to amplify TCR beta CDR3 regions from an average of around 1,200 ng of genomic DNA per sample. Primer bias was corrected in the assay by using a complete synthetic TCR repertoire to establish an amplification baseline. The amplicons were sequenced on the Illumina platform. The study's own analysis went as follows. Sequence errors were corrected by clustering with frequency ratios and a modified nearest-neighbor algorithm, and the sequences were then analyzed in the immunoSEQ Analyzer using IMGT gene definitions. At each rarefaction depth, TCR richness and evenness were averaged across 20 rarefaction repeats, and any sample with fewer sequences than the depth was left out. Wilcoxon rank sum tests with FDR correction were used to compare relative abundances of V, D and J genes between the groups. Blinded duplicates gave an intraclass correlation of approximately 96% for TCR richness and an average of about 76% across about 65 gene segments. TCRdb took over this immuneACCESS table, retaining in-frame rearrangements with V and J assigned. Such tables are incomplete; in checked studies, under half of the missing clones stem from an unresolved V gene, and the remainder is unexplained. D and trimming come from the DNA, and the V and J calls and clone size come from that table. The sample has tens of thousands of clones on record. Of the sample, 7% to 9.5% falls within the top ten clones.

The TCR originated in a woman aged 18-69 years with a cervical HPV16 infection that either progressed to CIN3+ or cleared (not recorded which). Sequenced: blood buffy coat. This chain joins TRBV19 to TRBJ1-5; no D gene is confidently identified. CDR3 DNA (partial): TGTGCCAGTAGTATATCATCGGATCAGCCC. The resulting protein is CASSISSDQP. From start to end, the CDR3 is CASSISSDQPQHF.